This T cell receptor beta chain was retrieved from a study of human thymus T cells. Resections from corrective heart surgery supplied the thymus tissue. V was clipped by 2 bases and J by 3 bases, with 17 bases between them. In germline, CDR1 is MNHNS, CDR2 SASEGT. The CDR3 sequence is 16 residues long. TCRdb's copy holds only in-frame clones and misses some; the assay was immunoSEQ multiplex PCR. Here the sample spans tens of thousands of clones, roughly 95% being singletons. Sequencing used thymus tissue. The TCR comes from a girl under three years old with a congenital heart defect but otherwise immunologically healthy. The V gene is TRBV6-1, the J gene TRBJ2-7; D may be TRBD2 (6 bases). The CDR3 reads CASSEYGTRSYYEQYF. The CDR3 bases are TGTGCCAGCAGTGAATATGGGACTCGGAGTTACTACGAGCAGTACTTC.